The following is a T cell receptor (beta chain) sequence with its context. What it binds is unknown. These data originate in a study of T cell responses to AZD1222 COVID-19 vaccine. Germline V lookup: CDR1 MNHNY, CDR2 SVGAGI (reference sequence). Trimming at V came to 2 bases and at J to 3 bases, leaving 4 bases not matched to a gene. CDR3 length: 14 residues. Assay: immunoSEQ multiplex PCR; the TCRdb copy retains only in-frame clones and omits some. This table holds some 92,000 clones, roughly 89% found once. Regarding the study as a whole: Reports indicate that nearly half of spike-specific TCRs are directed at unmutated variant regions. Every sample of the repertoires postdated the peak T cell response. At baseline, just five to seven AZD1222 recipients tested seropositive. Donor demographics were predominantly white British with a female majority; clonal diversity may be underestimated.

The sequenced sample was peripheral blood, obtained on day 0 of MenACWY control vaccination. This chain uses TRBV6-6 with TRBJ2-7; TRBD2 matches at 7 bases. The receptor was isolated from an adult in good health. The CDR3 DNA reads TGTGCCAGCAGTTACGAAGGGAGGGGCTACGAGCAGTACTTC. It translates to CASSYEGRGYEQYF.